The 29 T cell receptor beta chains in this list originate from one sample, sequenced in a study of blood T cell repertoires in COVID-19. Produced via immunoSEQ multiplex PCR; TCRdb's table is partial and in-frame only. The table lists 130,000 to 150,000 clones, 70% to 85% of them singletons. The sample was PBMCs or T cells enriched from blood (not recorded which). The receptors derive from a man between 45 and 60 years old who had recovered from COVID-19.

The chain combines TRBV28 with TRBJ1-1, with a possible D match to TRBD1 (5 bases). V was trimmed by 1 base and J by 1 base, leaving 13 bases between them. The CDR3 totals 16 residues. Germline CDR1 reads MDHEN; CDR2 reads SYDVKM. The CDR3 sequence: CASSLYPRARNTEAFF. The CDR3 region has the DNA TGTGCCAGCAGTTTATATCCCAGGGCCAGGAACACTGAAGCTTTCTTT.

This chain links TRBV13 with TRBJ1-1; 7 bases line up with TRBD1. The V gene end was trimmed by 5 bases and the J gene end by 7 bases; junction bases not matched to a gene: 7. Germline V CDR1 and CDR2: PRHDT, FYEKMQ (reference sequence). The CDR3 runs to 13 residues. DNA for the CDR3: TGTGCCAGCAGCGTGTGGGACAGAGGTGAAGCTTTCTTT. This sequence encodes CASSVWDRGEAFF.

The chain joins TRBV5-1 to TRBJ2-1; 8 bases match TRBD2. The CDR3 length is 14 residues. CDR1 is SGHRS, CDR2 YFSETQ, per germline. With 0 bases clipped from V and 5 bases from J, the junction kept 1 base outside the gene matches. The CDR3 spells CASSLGRGDNEQFF. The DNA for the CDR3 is TGCGCCAGCAGCTTGGGGCGGGGGGACAATGAGCAGTTCTTC.

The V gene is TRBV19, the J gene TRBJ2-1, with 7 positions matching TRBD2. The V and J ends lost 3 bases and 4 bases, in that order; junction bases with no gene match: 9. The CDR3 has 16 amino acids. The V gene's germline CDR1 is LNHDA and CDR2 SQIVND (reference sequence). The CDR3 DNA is TGTGCCAGTAGTATCCGTCGCGGGGGAACATACAATGAGCAGTTCTTC. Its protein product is CASSIRRGGTYNEQFF.

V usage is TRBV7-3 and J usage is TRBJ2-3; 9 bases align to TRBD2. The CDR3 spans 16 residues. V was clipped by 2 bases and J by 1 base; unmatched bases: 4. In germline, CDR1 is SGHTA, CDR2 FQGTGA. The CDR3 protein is CASSLAGTSRTDTQYF. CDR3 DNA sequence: TGTGCCAGCAGCTTAGCCGGGACTAGCCGCACAGATACGCAGTATTTT.

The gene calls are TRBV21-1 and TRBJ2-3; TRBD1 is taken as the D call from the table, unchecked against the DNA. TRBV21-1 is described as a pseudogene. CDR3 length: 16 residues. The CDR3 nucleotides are TGTGCCAGCAAACCGGACAGGGGGGAGCAGAAGGATACGCAGTATTTT. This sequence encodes CASKPDRGEQKDTQYF.

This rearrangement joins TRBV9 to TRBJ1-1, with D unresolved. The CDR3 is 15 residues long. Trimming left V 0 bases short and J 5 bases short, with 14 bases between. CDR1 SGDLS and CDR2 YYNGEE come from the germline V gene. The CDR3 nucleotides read TGTGCCAGCAGCGTAGAAATCGATCCCACTACTGAAGCTTTCTTT. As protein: CASSVEIDPTTEAFF.

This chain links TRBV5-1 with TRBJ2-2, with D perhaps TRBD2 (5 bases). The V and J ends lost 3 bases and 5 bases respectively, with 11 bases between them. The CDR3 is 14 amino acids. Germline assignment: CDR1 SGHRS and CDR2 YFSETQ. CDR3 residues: CASSSRRTTGELFF. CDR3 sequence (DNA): TGCGCCAGCAGCTCTAGACGGACTACCGGGGAGCTGTTTTTT.

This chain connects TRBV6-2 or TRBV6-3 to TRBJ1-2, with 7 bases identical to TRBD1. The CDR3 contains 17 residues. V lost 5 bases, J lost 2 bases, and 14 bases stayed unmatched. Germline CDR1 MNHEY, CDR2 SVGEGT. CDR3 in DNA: TGTGCCAGCAGTACCTACCCCTCGGACAGGAGAAACTATGGCTACACCTTC. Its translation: CASSTYPSDRRNYGYTF.

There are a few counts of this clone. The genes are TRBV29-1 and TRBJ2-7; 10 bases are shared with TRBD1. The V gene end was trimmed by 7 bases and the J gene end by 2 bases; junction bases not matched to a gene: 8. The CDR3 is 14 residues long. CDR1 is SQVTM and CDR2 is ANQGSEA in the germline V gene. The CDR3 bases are TGCAGCGCAAGGTCCGGGACAGGGGCCTACGAGCAGTACTTC. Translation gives CSARSGTGAYEQYF.

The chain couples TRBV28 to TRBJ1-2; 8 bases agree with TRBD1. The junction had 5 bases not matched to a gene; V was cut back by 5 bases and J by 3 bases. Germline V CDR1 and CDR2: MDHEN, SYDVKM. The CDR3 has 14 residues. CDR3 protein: CASSRTGQDYGYTF. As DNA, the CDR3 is TGTGCCAGCAGTCGGACAGGGCAGGACTATGGCTACACCTTC.

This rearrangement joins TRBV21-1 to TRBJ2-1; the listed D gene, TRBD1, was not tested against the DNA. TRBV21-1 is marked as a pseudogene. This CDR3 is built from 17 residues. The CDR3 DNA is TGTGCCAGCAGCAAACCCTGCAACGGGACAGGTTACAATGAGCAGTTCTTC. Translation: CASSKPCNGTGYNEQFF.

The CDR3 spells CATSDSPINYGYTF. The CDR3 region has the DNA TGTGCCACCAGTGATTCTCCTATTAACTATGGCTACACCTTC. This rearrangement joins TRBV24-1 to TRBJ1-2; D gene unclear. The CDR3 is made up of 14 amino acids. Trimming left V 2 bases short and J 1 base short, with 7 bases between. The germline gives CDR1 KGHDR, CDR2 SFDVKD.

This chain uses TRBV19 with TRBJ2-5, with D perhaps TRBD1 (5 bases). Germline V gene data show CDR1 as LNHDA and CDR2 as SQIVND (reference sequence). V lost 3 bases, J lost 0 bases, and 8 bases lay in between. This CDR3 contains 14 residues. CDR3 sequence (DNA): TGTGCCAGTAGTATGGACAAGTACCAAGAGACCCAGTACTTC. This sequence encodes CASSMDKYQETQYF.

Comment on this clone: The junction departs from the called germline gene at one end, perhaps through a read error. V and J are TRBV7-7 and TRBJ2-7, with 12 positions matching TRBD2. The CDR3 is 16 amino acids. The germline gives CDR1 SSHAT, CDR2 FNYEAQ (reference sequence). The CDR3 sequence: CASSPILAGGQYEQYF. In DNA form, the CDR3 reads TGTGCTAGCAGCCCTATACTAGCGGGGGGCCAGTACGAGCAGTACTTC.

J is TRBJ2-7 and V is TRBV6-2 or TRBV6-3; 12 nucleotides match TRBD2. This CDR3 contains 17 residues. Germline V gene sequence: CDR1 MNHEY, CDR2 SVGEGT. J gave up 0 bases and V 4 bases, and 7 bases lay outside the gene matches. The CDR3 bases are TGTGCCAGCAGTTCCATTAGACTAGCGGGGGACTCCTACGAGCAGTACTTC. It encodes CASSSIRLAGDSYEQYF.

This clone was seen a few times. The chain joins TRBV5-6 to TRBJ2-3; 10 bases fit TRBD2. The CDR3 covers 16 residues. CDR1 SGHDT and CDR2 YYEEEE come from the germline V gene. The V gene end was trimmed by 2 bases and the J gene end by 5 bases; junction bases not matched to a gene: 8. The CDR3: CASSLAGGPEVDTQYF. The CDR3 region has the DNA TGTGCCAGCAGCTTAGCGGGGGGGCCTGAGGTAGATACGCAGTATTTT.

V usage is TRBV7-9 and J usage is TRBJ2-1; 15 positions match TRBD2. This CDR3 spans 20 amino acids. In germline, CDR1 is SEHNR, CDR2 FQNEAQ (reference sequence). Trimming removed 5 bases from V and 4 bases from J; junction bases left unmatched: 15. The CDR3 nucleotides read TGTGCCAGCAGCACACCGACAGGAGGGACTAGCGGGGGGCGGTACAATGAGCAGTTCTTC. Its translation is CASSTPTGGTSGGRYNEQFF.

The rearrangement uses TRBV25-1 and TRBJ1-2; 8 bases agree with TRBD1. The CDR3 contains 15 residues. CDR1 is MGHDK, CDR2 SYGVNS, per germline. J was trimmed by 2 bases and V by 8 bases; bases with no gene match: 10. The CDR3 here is CASCPGTGGNYGYTF. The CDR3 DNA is TGTGCCAGCTGTCCTGGGACAGGAGGGAACTATGGCTACACCTTC.

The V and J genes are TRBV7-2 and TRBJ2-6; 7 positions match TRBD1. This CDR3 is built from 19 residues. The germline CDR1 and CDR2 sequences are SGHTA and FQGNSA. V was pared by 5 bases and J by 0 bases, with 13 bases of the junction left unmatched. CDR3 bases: TGTGCCAGCAGCCCACTTGGGGACAGCCTTTTCTCTGGGGCCAACGTCCTGACTTTC. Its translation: CASSPLGDSLFSGANVLTF.

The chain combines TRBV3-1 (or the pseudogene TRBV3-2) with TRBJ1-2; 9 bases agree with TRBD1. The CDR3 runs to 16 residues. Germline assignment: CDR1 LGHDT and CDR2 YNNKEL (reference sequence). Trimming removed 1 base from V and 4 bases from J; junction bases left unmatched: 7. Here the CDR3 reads CASSQATGQGGYGYTF. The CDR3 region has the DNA TGTGCCAGCAGCCAAGCTACGGGACAGGGCGGCTATGGCTACACCTTC.

The CDR3 DNA reads as TGTGCCAGCAGACGGACAGGGGGCACCGGGGAGCTGTTTTTT. Amino acid sequence: CASRRTGGTGELFF. The J gene is TRBJ2-2, the V gene TRBV6-5, with TRBD1 identical over 10 bases. The germline gives CDR1 MNHEY, CDR2 SVGAGI. CDR3 size: 14 residues. Trimming cost V 6 bases and J 4 bases; bases outside gene matches: 2.

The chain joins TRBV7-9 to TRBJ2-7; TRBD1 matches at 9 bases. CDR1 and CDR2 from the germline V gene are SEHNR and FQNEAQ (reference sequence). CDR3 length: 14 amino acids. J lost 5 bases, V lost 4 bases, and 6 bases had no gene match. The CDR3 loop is CASSSGQGWDEQYF. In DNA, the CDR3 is TGTGCCAGCAGCTCGGGACAGGGCTGGGACGAGCAGTACTTC.

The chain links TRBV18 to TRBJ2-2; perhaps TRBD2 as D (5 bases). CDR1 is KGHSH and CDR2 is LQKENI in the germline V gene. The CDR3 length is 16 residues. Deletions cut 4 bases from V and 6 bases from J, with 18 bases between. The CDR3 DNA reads TGTGCCAGCTCACTAACTTCGGGAAGCTCGTCCGGGGAGCTGTTTTTT. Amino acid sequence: CASSLTSGSSSGELFF.

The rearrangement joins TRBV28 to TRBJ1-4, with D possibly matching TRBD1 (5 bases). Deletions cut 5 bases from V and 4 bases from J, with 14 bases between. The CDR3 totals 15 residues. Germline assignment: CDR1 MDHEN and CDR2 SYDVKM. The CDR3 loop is CASSTYTGDNEKLFF. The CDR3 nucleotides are TGTGCCAGCAGTACATATACAGGAGATAATGAAAAACTGTTTTTT.

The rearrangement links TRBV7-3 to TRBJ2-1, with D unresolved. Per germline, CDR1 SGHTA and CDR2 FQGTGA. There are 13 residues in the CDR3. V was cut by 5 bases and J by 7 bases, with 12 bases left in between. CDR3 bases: TGTGCCAGCAGCACGGCTAGTTTGAATGAGCAGTTCTTC. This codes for CASSTASLNEQFF.

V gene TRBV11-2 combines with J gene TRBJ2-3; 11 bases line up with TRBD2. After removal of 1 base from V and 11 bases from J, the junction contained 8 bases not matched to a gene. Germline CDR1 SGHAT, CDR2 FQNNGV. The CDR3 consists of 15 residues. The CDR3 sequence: CASSLVGLAGGGQYF. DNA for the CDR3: TGTGCCAGCAGCTTAGTTGGGCTAGCGGGGGGCGGGCAGTATTTT.

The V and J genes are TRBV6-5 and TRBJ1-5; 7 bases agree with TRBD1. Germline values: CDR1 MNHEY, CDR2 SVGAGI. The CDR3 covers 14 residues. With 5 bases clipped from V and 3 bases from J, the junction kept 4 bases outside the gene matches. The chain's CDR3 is CASSQDRFNQPQHF. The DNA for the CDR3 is TGTGCCAGCAGTCAGGACAGGTTCAATCAGCCCCAGCATTTT.

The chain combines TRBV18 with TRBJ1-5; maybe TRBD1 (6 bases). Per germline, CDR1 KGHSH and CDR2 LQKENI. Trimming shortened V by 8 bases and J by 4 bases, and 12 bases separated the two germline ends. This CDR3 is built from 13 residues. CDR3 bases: TGTGCCAGCCAACAGGGTAGGAATCAGCCCCAGCATTTT. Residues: CASQQGRNQPQHF.